This TCR beta chain was captured in a study of T cell responses to AZD1222 COVID-19 vaccine. General study results and limits: White British ancestry dominated among donors, who included more females, and clonal diversity was possibly underestimated. Baseline seropositivity characterized only a handful of AZD1222 recipients.

Sequenced by immunoSEQ multiplex PCR; TCRdb stores in-frame clones only, minus some. In the table there are about 96,000 clones, 80% to 90% of which are singletons. The CDR3 covers 13 residues. V was cut by 7 bases and J by 5 bases, with 14 bases left in between. Germline V gene lookup returns CDR1 MNHNY and CDR2 SVGAGI (reference sequence). Points on this clone: Its antigen is still unknown.

The TCR comes from an adult in good health. The V gene is TRBV6-6, the J gene TRBJ1-1, with D possibly being TRBD1 (5 bases). The sequences come from peripheral blood, collected on day 0 of AZD1222 vaccination. CDR3 sequence: CASIPGSGTEAFF. The CDR3 DNA is TGTGCCAGCATTCCAGGGTCAGGGACTGAAGCTTTCTTT.